This T cell receptor (beta chain) was found in a study of shared clonotypes between healthy human individuals. Study outcomes and limitations: Larger richness was generally estimated for naive than memory subsets. Clonotypes not shared had lower generation probabilities than those common to all four donors.

Clones were sequenced by immunoSEQ multiplex PCR, and TCRdb holds only the in-frame ones, with some missing. The sample carries millions of clones, 85% to 95% recorded once. The V segment lost 2 bases and the J segment 0 bases; nucleotides outside the gene matches: 5. Per germline, CDR1 MDHEN and CDR2 SYDVKM. CDR3 length: 18 residues. CD8 cells classed as naive were CD45RO-negative and positively selected for CCR7, excluding terminally differentiated effector memory CD45RA+ cells. Concerning this clone: The target antigen is unknown.

Sequencing was carried out using naive CD8+ T cells from PBMCs. The rearrangement uses TRBV28 and TRBJ2-6; 9 bases agree with TRBD2. The TCR originated in a man aged 18 to 29 in good health. Some clones in this sample may be carry-over from other donors' samples. The CDR3 coding sequence is TGTGCCAGCAGTTTAACGGCGGGAGGGCCCTCTGGGGCCAACGTCCTGACTTTC. It encodes CASSLTAGGPSGANVLTF.